The present T cell receptor beta chain was sequenced within a study of blood T cell repertoires in COVID-19. Germline CDR1 and CDR2: MNHNS and SASEGT. CDR3 length equals 17 residues. Deletions cut 3 bases from V and 6 bases from J, with 21 bases between. Clones were read by immunoSEQ multiplex PCR, and TCRdb kept only the in-frame ones, dropping some. The sample includes some 290,000 clones, roughly 88% of them seen just once. Input material: peripheral blood. The receptor comes from a woman aged 25-40 years with COVID-19, enrolled during active disease. V usage is TRBV6-1 and J usage is TRBJ2-1; TRBD2 might be the D (5 bases). The CDR3 coding sequence is TGTGCCAGCAGTGACCCTTTGCGGGTCCAGTGGGGCAATGAGCAGTTCTTC. Its protein product is CASSDPLRVQWGNEQFF.